The present T cell receptor beta chain was sequenced within a study of long-term antiretroviral therapy in people with HIV. Concerning this clone: Its antigen is not identified.

Run at survey level, the immunoSEQ assay was version v3.0. Repertoires were generated with immunoSEQ multiplex PCR, while TCRdb's copy carries only in-frame clones and drops some. The sample carries about 20,000 clones, about 78% recorded once. This CDR3 spans 16 amino acids. Trimming removed 3 bases at V and 7 bases at J, with 16 bases between. The germline gives CDR1 MNHNS, CDR2 SASEGT. Points from the study as a whole: Pre-ART expanded clones dominated the repertoire at every time point.

This TCR was recovered from a woman between 25 and 40 years old with HIV. V gene TRBV6-1 combines with J gene TRBJ1-6; possibly TRBD1 for D (5 bases). The sequences come from unsorted PBMCs, collected 2.9 years after starting antiretroviral therapy. CDR3 sequence (DNA): TGTGCCAGCAGTGATAACAGGCAAAGACTAAATTCACCCCTCCACTTT. Encoded protein: CASSDNRQRLNSPLHF.